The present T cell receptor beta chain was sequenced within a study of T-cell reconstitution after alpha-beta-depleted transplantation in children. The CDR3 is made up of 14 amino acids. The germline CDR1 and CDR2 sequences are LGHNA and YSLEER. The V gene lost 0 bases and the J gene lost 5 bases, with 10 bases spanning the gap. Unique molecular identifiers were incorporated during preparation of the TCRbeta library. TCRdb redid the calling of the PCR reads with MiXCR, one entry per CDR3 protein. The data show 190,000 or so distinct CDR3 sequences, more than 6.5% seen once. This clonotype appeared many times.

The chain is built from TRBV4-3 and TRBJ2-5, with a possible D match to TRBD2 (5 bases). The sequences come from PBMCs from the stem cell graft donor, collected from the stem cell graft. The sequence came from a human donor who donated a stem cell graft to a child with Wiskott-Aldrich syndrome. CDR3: CASSQDHPSETQYF. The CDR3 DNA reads TGCGCCAGCAGCCAAGATCATCCTAGCGAGACCCAGTACTTC.